The next 29 T cell receptor beta chains were all read from a single sample in a study of CD8+ T cells in alopecia areata. Extraction of RNA preceded its reverse transcription into cDNA, which served as the sequencing template. The data were produced by immunoSEQ multiplex PCR, yet TCRdb's version contains in-frame clones alone and is incomplete. This table has some 120,000 clones, about 51% appearing once. Sample: NKG2D-low CD8+ T cells sorted from blood. The receptors originated from a human donor with alopecia areata.

This clone was counted between two and nine times. The sample contains more than one DNA sequence encoding this CDR3. The chain joins TRBV29-1 to TRBJ2-7; D remains unclear. The ends were cut back, 4 bases at V and 0 bases at J, with 10 bases in the middle. Germline CDR1 reads SQVTM; CDR2 reads ANQGSEA. CDR3 length: 13 residues. For the CDR3, the DNA is TGCAGCGTTGTACGGCCGAGCTCCTACGAGCAGTACTTC. Protein: CSVVRPSSYEQYF.

The rearrangement links TRBV2 to TRBJ2-2; 7 bases map to TRBD2. This CDR3 has 14 residues. Germline loops: CDR1 SNHLY, CDR2 FYNNEI. V lost 6 bases to trimming and J lost 4 bases; unmatched junction nucleotides: 5. DNA of the CDR3: TGTGCCAGCAGAAGTCTAGCGGCCACCGGGGAGCTGTTTTTT. Translated: CASRSLAATGELFF.

The rearrangement links TRBV4-1 to TRBJ2-2; D unclear. CDR1 and CDR2 (germline): MGHRA, YSYEKL. Trimming left V 1 base short and J 4 bases short, with 7 bases between. The CDR3 is made up of 14 amino acids. The CDR3 region is CASSQVGSTGELFF. The CDR3 DNA follows: TGCGCCAGCAGCCAAGTGGGATCCACCGGGGAGCTGTTTTTT.

The chain joins TRBV5-6 to TRBJ1-2, with a tentative D call TRBD1 (5 bases). Germline V lookup: CDR1 SGHDT, CDR2 YYEEEE. V was pared by 0 bases and J by 5 bases, with 14 bases between. The CDR3 extends over 15 amino acids. The CDR3 spells CASSLGQLIKYGYTF. CDR3 coding DNA: TGTGCCAGCAGCTTGGGACAGCTGATAAAGTATGGCTACACCTTC.

This clone was counted between two and nine times. This chain links TRBV28 with TRBJ2-3, with TRBD2 matching over 7 bases. The CDR3 contains 16 residues. J lost 0 bases, V lost 6 bases, and 9 bases had no gene match. Germline CDR1 and CDR2: MDHEN and SYDVKM. DNA of the CDR3: TGTGCCAGCAGCCTCCGGGGAGCGGGAAGCACAGATACGCAGTATTTT. As protein: CASSLRGAGSTDTQYF.

This clone has more than one count but fewer than ten. The gene calls are TRBV29-1 and TRBJ1-4; D call uncertain. Trimming pared 1 base from V and 5 bases from J, leaving 5 bases between. Germline V gene lookup returns CDR1 SQVTM and CDR2 ANQGSEA. The CDR3 has 12 residues. The chain's CDR3 is CSVEASNEKLFF. CDR3 DNA: TGCAGCGTTGAAGCATCGAATGAAAAACTGTTTTTT.

V usage is TRBV7-2 and J usage is TRBJ2-3; 7 nucleotides agree with TRBD1. The CDR3 spans 18 residues. The J segment lost 2 bases and the V segment lost 2 bases, leaving 13 bases of the junction unmatched. Germline V lookup: CDR1 SGHTA, CDR2 FQGNSA. CDR3 DNA sequence: TGTGCCAGCAGCTTATTCCCCCCGGGACAGACCTACACAGATACGCAGTATTTT. Translating it yields CASSLFPPGQTYTDTQYF.

The rearrangement uses TRBV4-1 and TRBJ2-3; 9 nucleotides agree with TRBD2. This CDR3 contains 16 residues. The germline V gene encodes CDR1 MGHRA and CDR2 YSYEKL. V shed 4 bases, J shed 2 bases, and the junction held 7 bases outside the gene matches. The CDR3 sequence: CASSRASGDLTDTQYF. CDR3 nucleotide sequence: TGCGCCAGCAGCCGGGCTAGCGGGGACCTCACAGATACGCAGTATTTT.

This clone occurred a few times. This chain links TRBV25-1 with TRBJ2-3; TRBD2 matches 8 bases. The CDR3 runs to 15 residues. CDR1 and CDR2 from the germline V gene are MGHDK and SYGVNS. The ends lost 3 bases at V and 2 bases at J; junction bases unmatched: 4. The CDR3 DNA reads TGTGCCAGCAGTGATCCAGCGGGAGCCACAGATACGCAGTATTTT. This translates into CASSDPAGATDTQYF.

This clone showed up just a few times. V and J are TRBV30 and TRBJ2-1, with TRBD2 as a possible D gene (5 bases). V lost 3 bases to trimming and J lost 0 bases, with 9 bases between them. This CDR3 region has 14 residues. Germline lookup yields CDR1 GTSNPN and CDR2 SVGIG (reference sequence). This CDR3 reads CAWSGMSSYNEQFF. The DNA of the CDR3 is TGTGCCTGGAGCGGGATGAGCTCCTACAATGAGCAGTTCTTC.

The CDR3 sequence is CAWSVFLVVGEAANTGELFF. The DNA of the CDR3 is TGTGCCTGGAGTGTCTTTTTGGTGGTAGGGGAAGCAGCGAACACCGGGGAGCTGTTTTTT. The chain couples TRBV30 to TRBJ2-2, with D maybe TRBD1 (5 bases). The length of the CDR3 is 20 residues. V was trimmed by 0 bases and J by 0 bases, leaving 23 bases between them. CDR1 GTSNPN and CDR2 SVGIG come from the germline V gene (reference sequence).

J is TRBJ2-2 and V is TRBV14; 9 nucleotides agree with TRBD1. V shed 3 bases and J 1 base; nucleotides not matched to a gene: 12. Germline V lookup: CDR1 SGHDN, CDR2 FVKESK. CDR3 length: 19 amino acids. CDR3: CASSHLGGTGGWNTGELFF. In DNA form, the CDR3 reads TGTGCCAGCAGCCACCTCGGAGGAACAGGGGGCTGGAACACCGGGGAGCTGTTTTTT.

CDR3 in DNA: TGTGCCTGGAGTGAGGGCCAGGGCTACACCTTC. Residues: CAWSEGQGYTF. The chain recombines TRBV30 with TRBJ1-2; no clear D. The CDR3 is made up of 11 amino acids. V was pared by 1 base and J by 8 bases, with 8 bases between. Per germline, CDR1 GTSNPN and CDR2 SVGIG (reference sequence).

J is TRBJ2-1 and V is TRBV29-1; 9 bases fit TRBD1. J was trimmed by 5 bases and V by 2 bases; bases with no gene match: 7. This CDR3 comprises 15 residues. The germline V gene encodes CDR1 SQVTM and CDR2 ANQGSEA. CDR3 amino acids: CSVEITGGLDNEQFF. Written as DNA, the CDR3 is TGCAGCGTTGAAATCACAGGGGGCCTTGACAATGAGCAGTTCTTC.

This clone was detected only a few times. The rearrangement uses TRBV30 and TRBJ1-1; weak D call: TRBD1 (6 bases). In germline, CDR1 is GTSNPN, CDR2 SVGIG (reference sequence). This CDR3 spans 11 amino acids. Here the CDR3 DNA reads TGTGCTCGACTCAGGGGAGTTGAAGCTTTCTTT. Amino acid sequence: CARLRGVEAFF.

The chain is built from TRBV9 and TRBJ2-2; TRBD2 matches 7 bases. This CDR3 contains 14 residues. J was trimmed by 2 bases and V by 5 bases; bases with no gene match: 3. Germline assignment: CDR1 SGDLS and CDR2 YYNGEE. CDR3 protein: CASRGGSNTGELFF. The CDR3 DNA reads as TGTGCCAGCAGGGGAGGGTCCAACACCGGGGAGCTGTTTTTT.

The V gene is TRBV9, the J gene TRBJ2-7; possible D gene TRBD2, 5 bases. Germline V gene data show CDR1 as SGDLS and CDR2 as YYNGEE. The CDR3 consists of 14 residues. Trimming stripped 0 bases from V and 4 bases from J, with 11 bases between. CDR3 nucleotide sequence: TGTGCCAGCAGCGTAGACCGGGGTGCTTACGAGCAGTACTTC. It codes for CASSVDRGAYEQYF.

This clone was found a few times. The J gene is TRBJ1-1, the V gene TRBV29-1; the match to TRBD1 covers 7 bases. V shed 6 bases, J shed 2 bases, and the junction held 6 bases outside the gene matches. In germline, CDR1 is SQVTM, CDR2 ANQGSEA. CDR3 length: 13 residues. The DNA of the CDR3 is TGCAGCGTATGGGACAGCTCAAACACTGAAGCTTTCTTT. This translates into CSVWDSSNTEAFF.

Comments on this clone: The same CDR3 is also encoded by other DNA sequences in this sample. The genes are TRBV30 and TRBJ2-1; maybe TRBD2 (5 bases). V was pared by 0 bases and J by 7 bases, with 7 bases between. The CDR3 is 12 amino acids. CDR1 and CDR2 (germline): GTSNPN, SVGIG (reference sequence). In DNA form, the CDR3 reads TGTGCCTGGAGTGTACTAGTTAATGAGCAGTTCTTC. Protein sequence: CAWSVLVNEQFF.

This chain joins TRBV9 and TRBJ2-7; 10 nucleotides match TRBD2. CDR3 length: 16 amino acids. Looked up from germline, CDR1 is SGDLS and CDR2 is YYNGEE. After removal of 0 bases from V and 3 bases from J, the junction contained 6 bases not matched to a gene. The CDR3 nucleotides read TGTGCCAGCAGCGTAGGGGGACCTAGCGGGAGCTACGAGCAGTACTTC. Its protein is CASSVGGPSGSYEQYF. The variable domain in full, with the rest retrieved from reference TRBV9 and TRBJ2-7, is DSGVTQTPKHLITATGQRVTLRCSPRSGDLSVYWYQQSLDQGLQFLIQYYNGEERAKGNILERFSAQQFPDLHSELNLSSLELGDSALYFCASSVGGPSGSYEQYFGPGTRLTVT.

In its sample, this clone was seen once. CDR3: CSVDSTAGELFF. CDR3 coding DNA: TGCAGCGTTGATAGTACGGCCGGGGAGCTGTTTTTT. The chain employs TRBV29-1 and TRBJ2-2, with D unresolved. CDR1 and CDR2 (germline): SQVTM, ANQGSEA. V was pared by 3 bases and J by 6 bases, with 8 bases between. CDR3 length: 12 amino acids.

This chain connects TRBV5-1 to TRBJ2-2; TRBD1 agrees at 7 bases. V lost 4 bases to trimming and J lost 3 bases; unmatched junction nucleotides: 3. Germline CDR1 SGHRS, CDR2 YFSETQ. This CDR3 is built from 14 residues. CDR3 sequence (DNA): TGCGCCAGCAGCGCAGGGACAGACACCGGGGAGCTGTTTTTT. It translates to CASSAGTDTGELFF. Full variable domain (missing parts from reference TRBV5-1 and TRBJ2-2): KAGVTQTPRYLIKTRGQQVTLSCSPISGHRSVSWYQQTPGQGLQFLFEYFSETQRNKGNFPGRFSGRQFSNSRSEMNVSTLELGDSALYLCASSAGTDTGELFFGEGSRLTVL.

This clone has a handful of counts. CDR3 sequence reads: CSAGTGASYEQYF. DNA for the CDR3: TGCAGCGCCGGGACAGGGGCGTCCTACGAGCAGTACTTC. This chain links TRBV29-1 with TRBJ2-7, with TRBD1 identical over 10 bases. The germline gives CDR1 SQVTM, CDR2 ANQGSEA. V gave up 7 bases and J gave up 1 base; unmatched junction bases: 4. The CDR3 contains 13 residues.

This clone showed up just a few times. The CDR3 DNA sequence: TGCAGCGTGTACAGGGGCCTCCAAGGAACCCAGTACTTC. This sequence encodes CSVYRGLQGTQYF. The chain combines TRBV29-1 with TRBJ2-5; 7 bases fit TRBD1. Germline CDR1 reads SQVTM; CDR2 reads ANQGSEA. The trim removed 6 bases at V and 8 bases at J, leaving 12 bases unmatched. CDR3 size: 13 residues.

This clone was detected a few times. This sequence joins TRBV29-1 and TRBJ1-1; 8 bases agree with TRBD1. Losses at the gene ends were 3 bases for V and 0 bases for J; bases not matched to a gene: 9. Germline loops: CDR1 SQVTM, CDR2 ANQGSEA. This CDR3 has 16 amino acids. The CDR3 reads CSVELLDRDMNTEAFF. CDR3 DNA: TGCAGCGTTGAGCTCCTGGACAGGGATATGAACACTGAAGCTTTCTTT.

The gene calls are TRBV7-3 and TRBJ2-2; D perhaps matches TRBD2 (6 bases). Trimming shortened V by 5 bases and J by 7 bases, and 8 bases separated the two germline ends. Per the germline V gene, CDR1 is SGHTA and CDR2 is FQGTGA. CDR3 length: 12 residues. CDR3 in amino acids: CASSPGGGELFF. As DNA, the CDR3 is TGTGCCAGCAGCCCCGGGGGCGGGGAGCTGTTTTTT.

The gene calls are TRBV6-5 and TRBJ1-2; 7 bases are shared with TRBD1. The CDR3 runs 13 residues. Germline CDR1 reads MNHEY; CDR2 reads SVGAGI. Trimming cost V 6 bases and J 8 bases; bases outside gene matches: 9. The CDR3 DNA sequence: TGTGCCAGCAGCCAGGACAGGTCTAGGGGCTACACCTTC. This translates into CASSQDRSRGYTF.

This clone has only a few counts. The V and J genes are TRBV30 and TRBJ2-1; TRBD2 matches 8 bases. Germline CDR1 and CDR2: GTSNPN and SVGIG (reference sequence). The V and J ends lost 2 bases and 8 bases, in that order; junction bases with no gene match: 2. The CDR3 is 12 amino acids. For the CDR3, the DNA is TGTGCCTGGAGTACCGGGGGGGATGAGCAGTTCTTC. Encoded protein: CAWSTGGDEQFF.

The rearrangement links TRBV27 to TRBJ2-2, with a tentative D call TRBD2 (6 bases). The V gene's germline CDR1 is MNHEY and CDR2 SMNVEV (reference sequence). With 3 bases removed from V and 8 bases from J, the gap between germline ends came to 16 bases. This CDR3 has 15 residues. CDR3 sequence reads: CASSFSLAPSGELFF. CDR3 DNA sequence: TGTGCCAGCAGTTTCAGTCTAGCGCCCTCGGGGGAGCTGTTTTTT.